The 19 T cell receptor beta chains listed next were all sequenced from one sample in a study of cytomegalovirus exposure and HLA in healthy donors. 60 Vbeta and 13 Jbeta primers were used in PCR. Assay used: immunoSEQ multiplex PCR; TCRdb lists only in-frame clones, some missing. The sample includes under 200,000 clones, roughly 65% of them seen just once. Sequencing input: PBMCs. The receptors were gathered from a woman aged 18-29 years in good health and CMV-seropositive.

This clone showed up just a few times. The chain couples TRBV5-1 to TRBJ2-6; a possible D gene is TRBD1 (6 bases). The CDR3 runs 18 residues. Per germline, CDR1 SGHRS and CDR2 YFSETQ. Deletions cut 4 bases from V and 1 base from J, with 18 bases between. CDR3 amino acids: CASSPYPVQGSGANVLTF. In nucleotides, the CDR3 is TGCGCCAGCAGCCCGTACCCTGTACAGGGATCTGGGGCCAACGTCCTGACTTTC.

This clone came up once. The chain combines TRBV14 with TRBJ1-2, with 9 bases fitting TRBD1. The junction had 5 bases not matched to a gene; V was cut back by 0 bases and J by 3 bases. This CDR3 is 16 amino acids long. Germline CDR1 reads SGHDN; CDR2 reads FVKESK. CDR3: CASSQDWGQGHYGYTF. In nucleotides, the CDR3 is TGTGCCAGCAGCCAAGATTGGGGACAGGGCCACTATGGCTACACCTTC.

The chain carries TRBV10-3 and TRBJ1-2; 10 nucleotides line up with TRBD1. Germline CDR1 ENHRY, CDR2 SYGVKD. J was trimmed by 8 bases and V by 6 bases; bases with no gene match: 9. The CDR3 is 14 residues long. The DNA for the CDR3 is TGTGCCATCAGCGCGACAGGGGGCGCGGAAGGCTACACCTTC. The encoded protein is CAISATGGAEGYTF.

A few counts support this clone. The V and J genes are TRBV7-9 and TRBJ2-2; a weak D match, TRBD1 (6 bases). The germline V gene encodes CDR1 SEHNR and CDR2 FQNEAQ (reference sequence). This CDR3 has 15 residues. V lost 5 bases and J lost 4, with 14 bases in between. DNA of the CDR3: TGTGCCAGCAGCCCCCCTTTGGGGGCCACCGGGGAGCTGTTTTTT. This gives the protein CASSPPLGATGELFF.

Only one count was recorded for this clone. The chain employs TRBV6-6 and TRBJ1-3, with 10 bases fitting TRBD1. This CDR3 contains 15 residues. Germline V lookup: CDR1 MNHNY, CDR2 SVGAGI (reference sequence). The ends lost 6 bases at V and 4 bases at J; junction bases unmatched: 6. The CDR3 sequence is CASRRDRGGGNTIYF. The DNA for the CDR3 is TGTGCCAGCAGGCGGGACAGGGGAGGAGGAAACACCATATATTTT.

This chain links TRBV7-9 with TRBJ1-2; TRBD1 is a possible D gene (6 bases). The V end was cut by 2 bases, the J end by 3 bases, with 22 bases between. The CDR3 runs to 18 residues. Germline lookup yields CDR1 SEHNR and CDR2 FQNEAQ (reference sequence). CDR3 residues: CASSLYGTSPFGDYGYTF. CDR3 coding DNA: TGTGCCAGCAGCTTATATGGGACAAGTCCCTTCGGTGACTATGGCTACACCTTC.

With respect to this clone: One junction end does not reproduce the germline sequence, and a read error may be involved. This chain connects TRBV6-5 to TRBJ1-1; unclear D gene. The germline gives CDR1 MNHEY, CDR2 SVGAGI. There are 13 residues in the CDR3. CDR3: CASGYLTGVEAFF. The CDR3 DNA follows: TGTGCCAGCGGTTACTTAACGGGAGTTGAAGCTTTCTTT.

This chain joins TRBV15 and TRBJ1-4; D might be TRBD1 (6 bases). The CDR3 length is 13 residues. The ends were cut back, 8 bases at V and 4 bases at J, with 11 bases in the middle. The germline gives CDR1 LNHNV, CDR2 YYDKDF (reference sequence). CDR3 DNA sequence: TGTGCCACCGGCCAGGGGCTTAATGAAAAACTGTTTTTT. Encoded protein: CATGQGLNEKLFF.

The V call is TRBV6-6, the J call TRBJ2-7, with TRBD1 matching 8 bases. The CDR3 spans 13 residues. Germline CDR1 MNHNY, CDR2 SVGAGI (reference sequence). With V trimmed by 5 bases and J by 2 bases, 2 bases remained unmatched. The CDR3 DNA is TGTGCCAGCAGTAGACAGGGGACCTACGAGCAGTACTTC. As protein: CASSRQGTYEQYF.

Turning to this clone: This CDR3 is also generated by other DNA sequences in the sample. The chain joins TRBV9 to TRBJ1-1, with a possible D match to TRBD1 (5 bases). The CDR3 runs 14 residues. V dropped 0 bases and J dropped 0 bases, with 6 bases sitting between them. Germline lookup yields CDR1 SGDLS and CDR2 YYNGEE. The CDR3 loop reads CASSVGQMNTEAFF. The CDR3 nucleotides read TGTGCCAGCAGCGTAGGACAGATGAACACTGAAGCTTTCTTT.

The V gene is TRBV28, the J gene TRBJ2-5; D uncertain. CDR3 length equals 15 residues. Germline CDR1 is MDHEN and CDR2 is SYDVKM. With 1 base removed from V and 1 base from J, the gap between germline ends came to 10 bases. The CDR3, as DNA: TGTGCCAGCAGTTTATCCGCACTTTCCCAAGAGACCCAGTACTTC. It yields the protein CASSLSALSQETQYF.

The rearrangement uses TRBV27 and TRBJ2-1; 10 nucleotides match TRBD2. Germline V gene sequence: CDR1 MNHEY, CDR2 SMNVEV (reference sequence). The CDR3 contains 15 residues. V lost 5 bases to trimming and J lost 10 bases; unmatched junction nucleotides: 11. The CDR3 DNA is TGTGCCAGCAGTCGTCTAGCGGGAGTTTTCTGGGAGCAGTTCTTC. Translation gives CASSRLAGVFWEQFF.

The CDR3 coding sequence is TGTGCCAGCAGCCAAGAGTCAACTACAACTTATATAGAGACCCAGTACTTC. Amino acid sequence: CASSQESTTTYIETQYF. The chain combines TRBV4-2 with TRBJ2-5; no definite D call. Per the germline V gene, CDR1 is LGHNA and CDR2 is YNFKEQ. Trimming cost V 0 bases and J 4 bases, with 18 bases left between them. The CDR3 runs to 17 residues.

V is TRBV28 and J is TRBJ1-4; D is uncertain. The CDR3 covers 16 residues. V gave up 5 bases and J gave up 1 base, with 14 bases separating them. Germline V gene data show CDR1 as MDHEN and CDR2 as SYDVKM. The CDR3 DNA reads TGTGCCAGCAGTGGCGGTGGGAGGCTAACTAATGAAAAACTGTTTTTT. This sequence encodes CASSGGGRLTNEKLFF.

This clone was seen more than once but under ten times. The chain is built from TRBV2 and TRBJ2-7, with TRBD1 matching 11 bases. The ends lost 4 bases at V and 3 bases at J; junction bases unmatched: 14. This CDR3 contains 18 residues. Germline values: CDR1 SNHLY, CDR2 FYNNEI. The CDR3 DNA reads TGTGCCAGCAGTGGGTCGGGACAGGGGGTACGAAATATCTACGAGCAGTACTTC. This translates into CASSGSGQGVRNIYEQYF.

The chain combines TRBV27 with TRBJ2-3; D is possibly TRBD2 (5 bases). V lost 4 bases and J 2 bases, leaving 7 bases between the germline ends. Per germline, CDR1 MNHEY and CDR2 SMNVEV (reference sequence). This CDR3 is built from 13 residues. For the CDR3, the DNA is TGTGCCAGCAGTTGGGGAGCCACAGATACGCAGTATTTT. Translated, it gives CASSWGATDTQYF.

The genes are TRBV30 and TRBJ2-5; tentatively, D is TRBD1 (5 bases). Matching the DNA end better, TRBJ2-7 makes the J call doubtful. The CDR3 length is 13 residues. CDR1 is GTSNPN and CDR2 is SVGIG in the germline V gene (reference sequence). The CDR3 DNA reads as TGTGCCTGGAGTCGAGACAGCTCCTACGAGCAGTACTTC. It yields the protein CAWSRDSSYEQYF.

CDR3 loop: CASSFRIGLAGAYEQYF. The CDR3 nucleotides read TGTGCCAGCAGTTTCAGGATCGGACTAGCGGGGGCCTACGAGCAGTACTTC. The chain links TRBV28 to TRBJ2-7; TRBD2 agrees at 13 bases. Germline V gives CDR1 MDHEN, CDR2 SYDVKM. The ends lost 3 bases at V and 2 bases at J; junction bases unmatched: 7. This CDR3 is 17 amino acids long.

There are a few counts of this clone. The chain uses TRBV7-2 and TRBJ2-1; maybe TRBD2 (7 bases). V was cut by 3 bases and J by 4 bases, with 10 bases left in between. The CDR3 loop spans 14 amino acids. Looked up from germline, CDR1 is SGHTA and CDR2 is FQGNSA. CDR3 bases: TGTGCCAGCAGCTTGGCGGGGGCATACAATGAGCAGTTCTTC. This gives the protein CASSLAGAYNEQFF.